This T cell receptor (beta chain) derives from a study of blood T cell repertoires in COVID-19. Study-level information: From the United States, Italy and Spain came samples of acute and convalescent COVID-19. PBMCs, B-cell-depleted T cells, or T cells were the source of the cDNA or gDNA that made up the material.

V was cut by 0 bases and J by 2 bases, with 7 bases left in between. CDR1 is GTSNPN and CDR2 is SVGIG in the germline V gene (reference sequence). This CDR3 spans 14 amino acids. In the source study's methods: From reference gene primer amplification, estimates of nucleated cell counts were derived. The data were produced by immunoSEQ multiplex PCR, yet TCRdb's version contains in-frame clones alone and is incomplete. Clonal size and the V and J genes are those of that table, whereas D and trimming came from the DNA. The data contain 180,000 or so clones, around 89% of them seen just once; the ten biggest clones take up under 4.5%.

The rearrangement joins TRBV30 to TRBJ2-2; no definite D call. The sequence was obtained from a woman in her twenties or thirties with acute or convalescent COVID-19. The sequenced sample was peripheral blood. The CDR3 region has the DNA TGTGCCTGGAGTGTACGAGTAAACACCGGGGAGCTGTTTTTT. Amino acid sequence: CAWSVRVNTGELFF. Looking up the rest from reference TRBV30 and TRBJ2-2 gives the full variable domain: SQTIHQWPATLVQPVGSPLSLECTVEGTSNPNLYWYRQAAGRGLQLLFYSVGIGQISSEVPQNLSASRPQDRQFILSSKKLLLSDSGFYLCAWSVRVNTGELFFGEGSRLTVL.